Below are 18 T cell receptor beta chains sequenced from a single sample in a study of T cell repertoires in cytomegalovirus infection. Their antigens are not known. One entry per CDR3 protein results from TCRdb running MiXCR on the reads. Of roughly 730,000 distinct CDR3 sequences in the sample, roughly a third were seen once. The material sequenced was cultured PBMCs, taken from culture after CMV antigen stimulation. The receptors derive from a human donor in good health (CMV status not recorded). Some clones in this sample may be carry-over from other donors' samples.

V is TRBV7-9 and J is TRBJ2-1, with D unresolved. This CDR3 spans 14 amino acids. Trimming stripped 2 bases from V and 7 bases from J, with 12 bases between. Germline CDR1 SEHNR, CDR2 FQNEAQ (reference sequence). The CDR3 region has the DNA TGTGCCAGCAGCTTATTTCCAGGTCGGAATGAGCAGTTCTTC. It is translated as CASSLFPGRNEQFF.

This clonotype was picked up a small number of times. CDR3: CASSLYDRDQPQHF. The CDR3 bases are TGTGCCAGCAGCTTATACGACAGGGACCAGCCCCAGCATTTT. The rearrangement links TRBV7-9 to TRBJ1-5; TRBD1 matches 7 bases. Germline values: CDR1 SEHNR, CDR2 FQNEAQ (reference sequence). This CDR3 contains 14 residues. J gave up 7 bases and V 2 bases, and 5 bases lay outside the gene matches.

This clonotype occurred a few times. The rearrangement uses TRBV19 and TRBJ2-1; 14 bases map to TRBD2. V was clipped by 10 bases and J by 8 bases; unmatched bases: 7. CDR3 length: 14 residues. Germline CDR1 LNHDA, CDR2 SQIVND (reference sequence). CDR3 nucleotides: TGTGCCACCGCCGGACTAGCGGGAGGCGATGAGCAGTTCTTC. Its protein product is CATAGLAGGDEQFF.

V usage is TRBV6-5 and J usage is TRBJ2-3, with 7 bases lining up with TRBD2. CDR1 and CDR2 (germline): MNHEY, SVGAGI. Losses at the gene ends were 4 bases for V and 3 bases for J; bases not matched to a gene: 4. The CDR3 runs to 14 residues. DNA of the CDR3: TGTGCCAGCAGTTGGATAGCGGGTACAGATACGCAGTATTTT. As protein: CASSWIAGTDTQYF.

The rearrangement joins TRBV4-2 to TRBJ1-6; D is uncertain. The V end was cut by 4 bases, the J end by 0 bases, with 10 bases between. Looked up from germline, CDR1 is LGHNA and CDR2 is YNFKEQ. This CDR3 is built from 16 residues. The CDR3 region is CASSPEESSYNSPLHF. CDR3 nucleotide sequence: TGTGCCAGCAGCCCCGAGGAGAGCTCCTATAATTCACCCCTCCACTTT.

This clonotype has just a few counts. The gene calls are TRBV12-3 or TRBV12-4 and TRBJ1-2; 7 positions agree with TRBD1. The V and J ends lost 3 bases and 7 bases, in that order; junction bases with no gene match: 14. The CDR3 is 16 residues long. DNA for the CDR3: TGTGCCAGCAGTTTCGGTCCCTACGAGGGGGCGGCTGGCTACACCTTC. It specifies CASSFGPYEGAAGYTF.

CDR3 sequence reads: CASRTKQGGNFGYTF. The CDR3 DNA sequence: TGTGCCAGCAGGACGAAACAGGGGGGAAATTTCGGCTACACCTTC. The rearrangement uses TRBV6-1 and TRBJ1-2; TRBD1 matches 8 bases. The ends lost 6 bases at V and 8 bases at J; junction bases unmatched: 14. Germline V gene data show CDR1 as MNHNS and CDR2 as SASEGT. This CDR3 has 15 amino acids.

The V call is TRBV12-3 or TRBV12-4, the J call TRBJ1-1; 9 bases align to TRBD1. The CDR3 is 14 amino acids. V was clipped by 6 bases and J by 4 bases; unmatched bases: 6. CDR3: CASRSTGGGTEAFF. The CDR3 nucleotides read TGTGCCAGCAGGTCCACAGGGGGCGGCACTGAAGCTTTCTTT.

The chain has TRBV20-1 and TRBJ2-7; D might be TRBD1 (5 bases). Germline values: CDR1 DFQATT, CDR2 SNEGSKA (reference sequence). With 1 base removed from V and 2 bases from J, the gap between germline ends came to 21 bases. This CDR3 region has 17 residues. DNA for the CDR3: TGCAGTGCTAGAGTGGTTGGGGCTGGAGACAGCGCCTACGAGCAGTACTTC. Its translation: CSARVVGAGDSAYEQYF.

This clonotype came up a few times. V is TRBV18 and J is TRBJ1-3; no clear D gene. Trimming took 0 bases from V and 2 from J, leaving 8 bases between them. The CDR3 contains 15 residues. CDR1 and CDR2 (germline): KGHSH, LQKENI. The CDR3 DNA reads as TGTGCCAGCTCACCACCAGGAGGGACTGGAAACACCATATATTTT. As protein: CASSPPGGTGNTIYF.

The table lists this clonotype with many counts. V usage is TRBV11-3 and J usage is TRBJ1-1, with D possibly TRBD1 on 5 matching bases. The CDR3 contains 14 residues. V dropped 5 bases and J dropped 0 bases, with 10 bases sitting between them. Germline assignment: CDR1 SGHNT and CDR2 YENEEA. CDR3 in amino acids: CASSGDGMNTEAFF. CDR3 DNA sequence: TGTGCCAGCAGCGGGGACGGCATGAACACTGAAGCTTTCTTT.

This clonotype was seen a few times. The chain joins TRBV7-2 to TRBJ2-7; D is perhaps TRBD1 or TRBD2 (6 bases each). Trimming cost V 5 bases and J 2 bases, with 16 bases left between them. Looked up from germline, CDR1 is SGHTA and CDR2 is FQGNSA. This CDR3 has 15 residues. The CDR3 region is CASSPMPGATYEQYF. The CDR3 nucleotides read TGTGCCAGCAGCCCAATGCCGGGGGCGACCTACGAGCAGTACTTC. The whole variable domain, remainder taken from reference TRBV7-2 and TRBJ2-7, is GAGVSQSPSNKVTEKGKDVELRCDPISGHTALYWYRQSLGQGLEFLIYFQGNSAPDKSGLPSDRFSAERTGGSVSTLTIQRTQQEDSAVYLCASSPMPGATYEQYFGPGTRLTVT.

V is TRBV6-2 or TRBV6-3 and J is TRBJ2-3; D unresolved. V shed 0 bases and J shed 4 bases, with 11 bases lying between them. The CDR3 is 15 amino acids. Germline V CDR1 and CDR2: MNHEY, SVGEGT. This CDR3 is CASSYSSSQADTQYF. In DNA, the CDR3 is TGTGCCAGCAGTTACTCGTCGAGCCAGGCAGATACGCAGTATTTT.

The chain couples TRBV7-2 to TRBJ2-1, with no clear D. The CDR3 consists of 17 residues. The germline gives CDR1 SGHTA, CDR2 FQGNSA. Trimming stripped 0 bases from V and 5 bases from J, with 17 bases between. DNA for the CDR3: TGTGCCAGCAGCTTAGCAGGCGGCGGTGTCATCCACAATGAGCAGTTCTTC. Amino acid sequence: CASSLAGGGVIHNEQFF.

The table lists this clonotype with many counts. The J gene is TRBJ2-1, the V gene TRBV7-2; 14 bases agree with TRBD2. This CDR3 region has 16 residues. CDR1 is SGHTA and CDR2 is FQGNSA in the germline V gene. After removal of 1 base from V and 12 bases from J, the junction contained 8 bases not matched to a gene. CDR3 in amino acids: CASSLVGTSGGIGQFF. The CDR3 region has the DNA TGTGCCAGCAGCTTAGTTGGGACTAGCGGGGGCATTGGGCAGTTCTTC.

This clonotype was seen more than once but under ten times. The V call is TRBV6-1, the J call TRBJ2-7, with D uncertain. CDR1 is MNHNS and CDR2 is SASEGT in the germline V gene. V was cut by 3 bases and J by 0 bases, with 15 bases left in between. The CDR3 has 16 residues. CDR3 in amino acids: CASSEAFRTSSYEQYF. For the CDR3, the DNA is TGTGCCAGCAGTGAGGCCTTTCGCACAAGCTCCTACGAGCAGTACTTC.

A few counts support this clonotype. The gene calls are TRBV7-2 and TRBJ2-3, with 9 bases identical to TRBD1. This CDR3 has 15 amino acids. The V and J ends lost 5 bases and 7 bases, in that order; junction bases with no gene match: 10. Germline assignment: CDR1 SGHTA and CDR2 FQGNSA. CDR3 in amino acids: CASSARTGEFYTQYF. As DNA, the CDR3 is TGTGCCAGCAGCGCCCGGACAGGGGAGTTTTATACGCAGTATTTT.

The chain joins TRBV4-1 to TRBJ2-1; 14 bases fit TRBD2. The length of the CDR3 is 17 residues. The V gene end was trimmed by 1 base and the J gene end by 8 bases; junction bases not matched to a gene: 7. Germline loops: CDR1 MGHRA, CDR2 YSYEKL. CDR3 sequence: CASSQVGLAGAGDEQFF. The CDR3 nucleotides are TGCGCCAGCAGCCAAGTGGGACTAGCGGGAGCAGGCGATGAGCAGTTCTTC.